Each of the 15 T cell receptor beta chains below was sequenced from the same sample in a study of blood T cell repertoires in COVID-19. Profiling relied on immunoSEQ multiplex PCR, and the TCRdb table lists in-frame clones only, not all of them. The data show 65,000 to 80,000 clones, more than 90% seen once. Sequencing was carried out using peripheral blood. Every receptor here comes from a human donor in a cohort sampled during active COVID-19.

This rearrangement joins TRBV27 to TRBJ2-1; D is perhaps TRBD1 (6 bases). V was shortened by 5 bases and J by 7 bases, with 21 bases between the two germline ends. CDR1 is MNHEY and CDR2 is SMNVEV in the germline V gene (reference sequence). The CDR3 loop spans 16 amino acids. The CDR3 bases are TGTGCCAGCAGTATCGCCGGGAATTCAGGGGTGAATGAGCAGTTCTTC. Translation: CASSIAGNSGVNEQFF.

The chain employs TRBV6-5 and TRBJ1-6; D is possibly TRBD1 (5 bases). Per the germline V gene, CDR1 is MNHEY and CDR2 is SVGAGI. CDR3 length: 13 residues. Trimming stripped 7 bases from V and 8 bases from J, with 12 bases between. Written as DNA, the CDR3 is TGTGCCAGCAACCGGGGGGAGGATTCACCCCTCCACTTT. Amino acids: CASNRGEDSPLHF.

This chain links TRBV6-5 with TRBJ1-1; TRBD1 is a possible D gene (6 bases). This CDR3 contains 15 residues. The V gene's germline CDR1 is MNHEY and CDR2 SVGAGI. Trimming removed 4 bases at V and 0 bases at J, with 12 bases between. The CDR3 DNA follows: TGTGCCAGCAGTTGGGGGTACAGGGTGAACACTGAAGCTTTCTTT. This encodes CASSWGYRVNTEAFF.

CDR3 amino acids: CASSQGVMGAYEQYF. Here the CDR3 DNA reads TGCGCCAGCAGCCAAGGGGTCATGGGAGCCTACGAGCAGTACTTC. The chain is built from TRBV4-3 and TRBJ2-7; perhaps TRBD2 as D (5 bases). Germline-derived CDR1 and CDR2 are LGHNA and YSLEER. The length of the CDR3 is 15 residues. The germline V and J ends were trimmed by 1 base and 2 bases, with 12 bases remaining between them.

The chain links TRBV7-2 to TRBJ2-1; possibly TRBD1 for D (6 bases). The CDR3 has 13 amino acids. Germline V gives CDR1 SGHTA, CDR2 FQGNSA. The V and J ends lost 5 bases and 4 bases respectively, with 9 bases between them. DNA for the CDR3: TGTGCCAGCAGCGGACAGAATTACAATGAGCAGTTCTTC. Translation gives CASSGQNYNEQFF.

The chain couples TRBV6-6 to TRBJ2-7, with 8 bases identical to TRBD2. The CDR3 contains 15 residues. With 6 bases clipped from V and 3 bases from J, the junction kept 10 bases outside the gene matches. CDR1 MNHNY and CDR2 SVGAGI come from the germline V gene (reference sequence). The CDR3 is CASSSVSGSIYEQYF. In nucleotides, the CDR3 is TGTGCCAGCAGCTCCGTGAGCGGGAGTATCTACGAGCAGTACTTC.

This chain connects TRBV6-4 to TRBJ2-3, with 11 positions matching TRBD2. In germline, CDR1 is MRHNA, CDR2 SNTAGT. The CDR3 is made up of 16 amino acids. J was trimmed by 1 base and V by 6 bases; bases with no gene match: 6. The CDR3: CASRALAGDRTDTQYF. The CDR3, as DNA: TGTGCCAGCAGGGCACTAGCGGGAGATCGCACAGATACGCAGTATTTT.

The chain carries TRBV5-1 and TRBJ2-2; 11 bases line up with TRBD2. Germline V gives CDR1 SGHRS, CDR2 YFSETQ. The CDR3 consists of 17 residues. After removal of 4 bases from V and 4 bases from J, the junction contained 9 bases not matched to a gene. CDR3 DNA: TGCGCCAGCAGCACGGACCCGGGACTAGCGGTCACCGGGGAGCTGTTTTTT. Translated: CASSTDPGLAVTGELFF.

The chain combines TRBV18 with TRBJ2-1, with D possibly being TRBD2 (6 bases). This CDR3 is built from 24 residues. With 3 bases removed from V and 8 bases from J, the gap between germline ends came to 44 bases. Germline V lookup: CDR1 KGHSH, CDR2 LQKENI. The CDR3 is CASSPGVGGFSARRLVLWKDEQFF. CDR3 DNA sequence: TGTGCCAGCTCACCTGGTGTTGGGGGTTTCTCGGCGAGAAGACTAGTCCTTTGGAAGGATGAGCAGTTCTTC.

This chain joins TRBV6-2 or TRBV6-3 and TRBJ1-1; 8 bases line up with TRBD1. After removal of 5 bases from V and 0 bases from J, the junction contained 5 bases not matched to a gene. The CDR3 has 15 amino acids. Germline V gives CDR1 MNHEY, CDR2 SVGEGT. CDR3 residues: CASSMRQGMNTEAFF. The CDR3 coding sequence is TGTGCCAGCAGTATGAGACAGGGGATGAACACTGAAGCTTTCTTT.

The chain recombines TRBV6-5 with TRBJ1-4; TRBD1 matches at 7 bases. The germline CDR1 and CDR2 sequences are MNHEY and SVGAGI. With 0 bases clipped from V and 2 bases from J, the junction kept 3 bases outside the gene matches. The CDR3 is 16 residues long. DNA of the CDR3: TGTGCCAGCAGTTACTCGAGCAGGGGGACTAATGAAAAACTGTTTTTT. Its translation is CASSYSSRGTNEKLFF.

The J gene is TRBJ1-5, the V gene TRBV6-1; 10 nucleotides agree with TRBD1. This CDR3 is built from 18 residues. Per germline, CDR1 MNHNS and CDR2 SASEGT. With 1 base clipped from V and 0 bases from J, the junction kept 6 bases outside the gene matches. CDR3 region: CASSEDWTGGTSNQPQHF. As DNA, the CDR3 is TGTGCCAGCAGTGAAGATTGGACAGGGGGTACTAGCAATCAGCCCCAGCATTTT.

The chain is built from TRBV4-3 and TRBJ2-7; 8 nucleotides align to TRBD1. V lost 3 bases, J lost 0 bases, and 7 bases stayed unmatched. The germline V gene has CDR1 LGHNA and CDR2 YSLEER. This CDR3 spans 16 amino acids. The CDR3 nucleotides are TGCGCCAGCAGCCAGGCCCACAGGGGGAGCTCCTACGAGCAGTACTTC. As protein: CASSQAHRGSSYEQYF.

This rearrangement joins TRBV4-3 to TRBJ2-3; D is possibly TRBD2 (6 bases). Trimming cost V 1 base and J 7 bases, with 15 bases left between them. The CDR3 has 15 amino acids. CDR1 LGHNA and CDR2 YSLEER come from the germline V gene. The CDR3 loop reads CASSQAMAGSNTQYF. The DNA for the CDR3 is TGCGCCAGCAGCCAAGCGATGGCGGGATCAAATACGCAGTATTTT.

The chain has TRBV19 and TRBJ2-5; perhaps TRBD1 as D (5 bases). Germline V gene data show CDR1 as LNHDA and CDR2 as SQIVND (reference sequence). The CDR3 extends over 13 amino acids. V lost 6 bases and J 5 bases, leaving 13 bases between the germline ends. CDR3 loop: CASSRQGGETQYF. CDR3 DNA: TGTGCCAGTAGCCGGCAGGGTGGGGAGACCCAGTACTTC.